The rows below give T cell receptor beta chains drawn from one sample of a study of blood T cell repertoires in COVID-19. The protocol was immunoSEQ multiplex PCR, while the TCRdb copy is restricted to in-frame clones and leaves out a portion. The sample contains roughly 49,000 clones, approximately 91% of which appear only once. Specimen: peripheral blood. All receptors derive from a woman older than 75 with acute or convalescent COVID-19. Both conserved end residues are trimmed from each CDR3.

v_gene: TRBV5-8
CDR3aa: ASSARTQGPTTNYGYT

v_gene: TRBV6-5
CDR3aa: ASSAGGGGSYEQY

v_gene: TRBV6-5
CDR3aa: ASRKGLADPYEQY

v_gene: TRBV7-8
CDR3aa: ASSLGPGNYGYT

v_gene: TRBV23-1
CDR3aa: ASSRTAGTNSNQPQH

v_gene: TRBV5-6
CDR3aa: ASKGQGVRPWGYT

v_gene: TRBV5-4
CDR3aa: ASSFLAGTDTQY

v_gene: TRBV30
CDR3aa: ALNRGNNSPLH

v_gene: TRBV6-6
CDR3aa: ASSYSAGINEKLF

v_gene: TRBV6-2/TRBV6-3
CDR3aa: ASSARGTRFYNEQF

v_gene: TRBV18
CDR3aa: ASSPPTGGNNEQF

v_gene: TRBV19
CDR3aa: ASRQGRGEQF

v_gene: TRBV3-1/TRBV3-2
CDR3aa: ASTPTAGGHTIY

v_gene: TRBV7-2
CDR3aa: ASSLYGTNEKLF

v_gene: TRBV5-1
CDR3aa: ASSPPYGGQNYGYT